A single sample is the source of the 14 T cell receptor beta chains below, sequenced in a study of T cells in women clearing cervical HPV infection. Generated by immunoSEQ multiplex PCR, the TCRdb table keeps only in-frame clones and is missing some. The sample's table shows 45,000 to 50,000 clones. Input material: blood buffy coat. The receptors derive from a woman aged 18 to 75 with a cervical HPV16 infection that either progressed to CIN3+ or cleared (not recorded which).

Of note for this clone: Coverage ceases 3 residues before the CDR3 finishes, and the germline J gene fills in the end. V and J are TRBV7-6 and TRBJ1-2; 11 bases line up with TRBD1. The CDR3 has 13 amino acids. Germline V lookup: CDR1 SGHVS, CDR2 FNYEAQ. CDR3 bases read: TGTGCCAGCAGCATCGGGACAGGGGGAGGC. It specifies CASSIGTGGG. The whole CDR3 reads CASSIGTGGGYTF.

The sequenced CDR3 bases are TGCGCCAGCAGTCTCAGGGGGTTATGTGGAAATTCACCC. It encodes CASSLRGLCGNSP. The whole CDR3 protein is CASSLRGLCGNSPLHF. The J gene is TRBJ1-6, the V gene TRBV23-1, with 7 nucleotides matching TRBD1. The read halts 3 residues ahead of the CDR3 end, with the missing end drawn from the germline J gene. TRBV23-1 is reported as an ORF; its role is uncertain. V gave up 4 bases and J gave up 7 bases; unmatched junction bases: 10. The CDR3 consists of 16 residues.

A word on this clone: The observed sequence ends 3 residues before the CDR3 terminus, with the missing tail filled in from the germline J gene. The V call is TRBV18, the J call TRBJ2-2; maybe TRBD1 (5 bases). The CDR3 is made up of 16 amino acids. The germline gives CDR1 KGHSH, CDR2 LQKENI. CDR3 DNA (partial): TGTGCCAGCTCACCAGTTGGCGGCTCTGGGGCCAACGTG. Residues: CASSPVGGSGANV. The CDR3 in full is CASSPVGGSGANVLFF.

CDR3 DNA, as far as it was read: TGTGCCAGCAGCCGGCCCCCAGGGGGCGATGGC. Translated: CASSRPPGGDG. The CDR3 reads in full as CASSRPPGGDGYTF. The chain carries TRBV7-9 and TRBJ1-2, with 8 bases identical to TRBD1. The read comes to an end 3 residues before the CDR3 does, leaving the germline J gene to fill in the end. The V gene's germline CDR1 is SEHNR and CDR2 FQNEAQ (reference sequence). V lost 5 bases and J lost 6; bases outside the gene matches: 8. CDR3 length equals 14 residues.

Details on this clone: The read terminates 3 residues ahead of where the CDR3 ends, so the germline J gene completes it. The chain joins TRBV24-1 to TRBJ2-7, with 7 bases identical to TRBD2. Losses at the gene ends were 2 bases for V and 2 bases for J; bases not matched to a gene: 5. Germline V gives CDR1 KGHDR, CDR2 SFDVKD. The CDR3 covers 15 residues. The CDR3 loop is CATSDSLAAAYEQYF. Incomplete CDR3 DNA: TGTGCCACCAGTGATTCGCTAGCGGCGGCCTACGAG.

A note on this clone: The observed sequence ends 3 residues before the CDR3 terminus, with the missing tail filled in from the germline J gene. The chain joins TRBV5-6 to TRBJ2-7; 11 bases fit TRBD1. The CDR3 totals 15 residues. In germline, CDR1 is SGHDT, CDR2 YYEEEE. Germline trimming cut 0 bases from V and 5 bases from J; bases unmatched to any gene: 4. CDR3 bases read: TGTGCCAGCAGCTTGGACGGGACAGGGGGTGACGAG. Translated: CASSLDGTGGDE. The whole CDR3 region reads CASSLDGTGGDEQYF.

As to this clone: The CDR3 extends 3 residues past the end of the read, so its final part is completed from the germline J gene. The chain has TRBV20-1 and TRBJ1-2; D is possibly TRBD1 (6 bases). The CDR3 length is 15 residues. Germline CDR1 and CDR2: DFQATT and SNEGSKA (reference sequence). The V gene lost 3 bases and the J gene lost 0 bases, with 14 bases spanning the gap. The DNA read from the CDR3 is TGCAGTGCTAGCGACCTGGGACACTCTAACTATGGC. Protein: CSASDLGHSNYG. The entire CDR3 protein is CSASDLGHSNYGYTF.

With respect to this clone: The sequenced fragment ends 3 residues before the CDR3 boundary, so the rest is inferred from the germline J gene. The gene calls are TRBV5-1 and TRBJ1-2, with 10 bases lining up with TRBD1. V was clipped by 4 bases and J by 2 bases; unmatched bases: 11. Germline CDR1 is SGHRS and CDR2 is YFSETQ. The CDR3 has 17 residues. The CDR3 reads CASSPGQGSAVNYGYTF. Partial CDR3 DNA: TGCGCCAGCAGCCCGGGACAGGGGTCCGCGGTGAACTATGGC.

A remark on this clone: The read ends 3 residues shy of where the CDR3 ends; the end is completed using the germline J gene. The chain is built from TRBV29-1 and TRBJ2-3; 7 bases align to TRBD1. Germline loops: CDR1 SQVTM, CDR2 ANQGSEA. The CDR3 is 13 residues long. CDR3 in amino acids: CSVVYRGQETQYF. The CDR3 bases that were read are TGCAGCGTCGTATACAGGGGCCAAGAGACG.

Comments on this clone: The read stops 3 residues short of the end of the CDR3; the missing end is completed from the germline J gene. The chain uses TRBV13 and TRBJ2-1; 13 nucleotides match TRBD2. The ends lost 5 bases at V and 2 bases at J; junction bases unmatched: 12. CDR1 is PRHDT, CDR2 FYEKMQ, per germline (reference sequence). CDR3 length: 19 amino acids. CDR3 loop: CASSPTRTSGSPAYNEQFF. Incomplete CDR3 DNA: TGTGCCAGCAGCCCAACCAGGACTAGCGGGAGTCCTGCCTACAATGAG.

The CDR3 here is CAWRSGTTTNEKLFF. CDR3 DNA, as far as it was read: TGTGCCTGGAGGTCAGGGACAACAACTAATGAAAAA. The genes are TRBV30 and TRBJ1-4; perhaps TRBD1 as D (6 bases). Read sequence stops 3 residues before the CDR3 end, and the germline J gene provides the missing end. Trimming shortened V by 3 bases and J by 0 bases, and 11 bases separated the two germline ends. Looked up from germline, CDR1 is GTSNPN and CDR2 is SVGIG (reference sequence). The CDR3 is 15 amino acids.

Concerning this clone itself: The CDR3 end falls 3 residues outside the read, so it is completed with the germline J gene. This sequence joins TRBV2 and TRBJ2-2; 7 bases fit TRBD2. CDR1 SNHLY and CDR2 FYNNEI come from the germline V gene. The CDR3 runs to 15 residues. Trimming at V came to 8 bases and at J to 1 base, leaving 7 bases not matched to a gene. This chain's CDR3 is CASRLPGGNTGELFF. CDR3 bases read: TGTGCCAGCCGACTCCCGGGGGGGAACACCGGGGAG.

Concerning this clone itself: The read terminates 3 residues before the CDR3 end, so the remaining end is supplied by the germline J gene. The rearrangement joins TRBV30 to TRBJ1-5, with a possible D match to TRBD1 (6 bases). The CDR3 has 14 residues. The germline V gene has CDR1 GTSNPN and CDR2 SVGIG (reference sequence). V was trimmed by 0 bases and J by 2 bases, leaving 8 bases between them. The CDR3 region is CAWSVGAGNQPQHF. The CDR3 DNA, read in part, is TGTGCCTGGAGTGTGGGGGCTGGCAATCAGCCC. Combining the CDR3 with reference TRBV30 and TRBJ1-5 gives the whole variable domain SQTIHQWPATLVQPVGSPLSLECTVEGTSNPNLYWYRQAAGRGLQLLFYSVGIGQISSEVPQNLSASRPQDRQFILSSKKLLLSDSGFYLCAWSVGAGNQPQHFGDGTRLSIL.

In the case of this clone: With the read ending 3 residues before the CDR3 end, the germline J gene is used to fill in that end. V usage is TRBV13 and J usage is TRBJ2-3; 9 nucleotides align to TRBD2. The CDR3 totals 15 residues. V was pared by 5 bases and J by 2 bases, with 5 bases of the junction left unmatched. The germline CDR1 and CDR2 sequences are PRHDT and FYEKMQ (reference sequence). The CDR3 is CASSLRLADTDTQYF. Partial CDR3 DNA: TGTGCCAGCAGCCTGCGACTAGCGGACACAGATACG.